Following are 9 T cell receptor beta chains from one sample sequenced in a study of shared clonotypes between healthy human individuals. The method was immunoSEQ multiplex PCR; TCRdb's version includes in-frame clones alone and lacks a portion of them. The table lists more than 900,000 clones, roughly 74% of them singletons. What was sequenced was memory CD4+ T cells from PBMCs. Subset meaning: CD45RA-negative fraction. Receptor source: a man aged 18 to 35 in good health. Some clones in this sample may be carry-over from other donors' samples.

This sequence joins TRBV27 and TRBJ2-3, with unresolved D. Between the trimmed V and J ends, which lost 2 bases and 7 bases, there was a span of 13 bases. The CDR3 loop spans 14 amino acids. The germline gives CDR1 MNHEY, CDR2 SMNVEV (reference sequence). This chain's CDR3 is CASSLKAPRNTQYF. CDR3 nucleotides: TGTGCCAGCAGTTTAAAGGCCCCGAGGAATACGCAGTATTTT.

As regards this clone: Other DNA sequences in this sample translate to the same CDR3. The chain links TRBV6-5 to TRBJ1-2; 10 bases align to TRBD1. CDR3 length equals 13 residues. The junction had 4 bases not matched to a gene; V was cut back by 5 bases and J by 7 bases. From germline, CDR1 is MNHEY and CDR2 SVGAGI. For the CDR3, the DNA is TGTGCCAGCAGTAGCCGGGACAGGGGTGGCTACACCTTC. Its protein product is CASSSRDRGGYTF.

The rearrangement links TRBV29-1 to TRBJ1-1, with 7 bases identical to TRBD1. The CDR3 runs to 14 residues. CDR1 and CDR2 (germline): SQVTM, ANQGSEA. Germline trimming cut 6 bases from V and 3 bases from J; bases unmatched to any gene: 10. The CDR3 sequence is CSVNRGRMDTEAFF. CDR3 coding DNA: TGCAGCGTGAACAGGGGTAGGATGGACACTGAAGCTTTCTTT.

This chain connects TRBV5-4 to TRBJ2-5, with TRBD2 identical over 8 bases. Losses at the gene ends were 4 bases for V and 0 bases for J; bases not matched to a gene: 11. Per germline, CDR1 SGHNT and CDR2 YYREEE (reference sequence). The CDR3 contains 17 residues. DNA for the CDR3: TGTGCCAGCAGCGGGAGAGAGCGGGAGCCGTACCAAGAGACCCAGTACTTC. This gives the protein CASSGREREPYQETQYF.

The V gene is TRBV18, the J gene TRBJ2-2; TRBD2 agrees at 8 bases. In germline, CDR1 is KGHSH, CDR2 LQKENI. V was pared by 3 bases and J by 7 bases, with 10 bases of the junction left unmatched. The CDR3 runs to 16 residues. CDR3 region: CASSPASGPFGGELFF. The CDR3 DNA reads as TGTGCCAGCTCACCGGCTAGCGGGCCATTCGGCGGGGAGCTGTTTTTT.

This chain links TRBV5-1 with TRBJ1-1; TRBD1 is a possible D gene (5 bases). V dropped 5 bases and J dropped 1 base, with 12 bases sitting between them. Germline loops: CDR1 SGHRS, CDR2 YFSETQ. The CDR3 is 14 amino acids. The CDR3 protein is CASRGGATNTEAFF. The DNA of the CDR3 is TGCGCCAGCAGGGGTGGGGCTACGAACACTGAAGCTTTCTTT.

Worth noting for this clone: Other DNA sequences from this sample encode an identical CDR3 as well. The chain joins TRBV18 to TRBJ2-3, with no clear D. Germline V gene sequence: CDR1 KGHSH, CDR2 LQKENI. The V and J ends lost 1 base and 2 bases respectively, with 4 bases between them. This CDR3 has 13 amino acids. CDR3 sequence: CASSPLTTDTQYF. In nucleotides, the CDR3 is TGTGCCAGCTCACCACTGACCACAGATACGCAGTATTTT.

The rearrangement joins TRBV19 to TRBJ2-6, with D possibly matching TRBD2 (6 bases). With 3 bases removed from V and 0 bases from J, the gap between germline ends came to 21 bases. The CDR3 loop spans 20 amino acids. Germline-derived CDR1 and CDR2 are LNHDA and SQIVND (reference sequence). CDR3 protein: CASSIPRGGRWSSGANVLTF. In DNA, the CDR3 is TGTGCCAGTAGTATTCCCCGTGGAGGGCGGTGGAGCTCTGGGGCCAACGTCCTGACTTTC.

This clone was observed once. The V gene is TRBV5-1, the J gene TRBJ1-4; D is unresolved. The CDR3 extends over 15 amino acids. CDR1 is SGHRS and CDR2 is YFSETQ in the germline V gene. Between the trimmed V and J ends, which lost 4 bases and 5 bases, there was a span of 15 bases. The CDR3 coding sequence is TGCGCCAGCAGCCCCCTCGGCAGCTTGAATGAAAAACTGTTTTTT. This encodes CASSPLGSLNEKLFF.